This is a list of T cell receptor beta chains from one sample in a study of identical twins. MiXCR, run by TCRdb on the 5' RACE reads, gives a single entry per CDR3 protein. The sample shows 550,000 to 700,000 distinct CDR3 sequences, about 20% of them seen only once. The sample was also reused in another study, on T cells expressing NK-cell markers.

The specimen sequenced was PBMCs. The origin of the receptors is a woman between 18 and 30 years old in good health. CDR3s include the opening cysteine and the closing phenylalanine or tryptophan. A D gene is named only where the DNA matches it firmly. The listing skips clone size in some rows; elsewhere it reads once, few, many or a size class.

CDR3	DNA	J	size	D	V
CASSQDLGRNQPQHF	TGTGCCAGCAGCCAAGATCTAGGGAGGAATCAGCCCCAGCATTTT	TRBJ1-5	few	.	TRBV3-1
CASSPGTASRELFF	TGTGCCAGCAGCCCCGGGACAGCCTCGCGGGAGCTGTTTTTT	TRBJ2-2	.	TRBD1	TRBV7-8
CSAKGVGELFF	TGCAGTGCCAAGGGGGTGGGGGAGCTGTTTTTT	TRBJ2-2	few	.	TRBV20-1
CASSAMGQRNTEAFF	TGTGCCAGCAGCGCGATGGGACAGAGGAACACTGAAGCTTTCTTT	TRBJ1-1	few	TRBD1	TRBV7-9
CASSLEGQGILEEKLFF	TGTGCCAGCAGCTTAGAGGGACAGGGGATCTTGGAGGAAAAACTGTTTTTT	TRBJ1-4	few	TRBD1	TRBV11-2
CASMANEQFF	TGTGCCAGCATGGCCAATGAGCAGTTCTTC	TRBJ2-1	once	.	TRBV12-3/TRBV12-4
CASSEWGANGYTF	TGCGCCAGCAGTGAGTGGGGCGCCAATGGCTACACCTTC	TRBJ1-2	.	.	TRBV10-2
CASSHQRAFGAPVRPQHF	TGCGCCAGCAGTCATCAGAGGGCCTTCGGGGCCCCAGTTAGACCCCAGCATTTT	TRBJ1-5	.	.	TRBV23-1
CSATRTGRNTEAFF	TGCAGTGCAACTCGGACAGGGCGGAACACTGAAGCTTTCTTT	TRBJ1-1	few	TRBD1	TRBV20-1
CASSLTGPLGGYTF	TGTGCCAGCAGTCTGACGGGGCCCCTTGGGGGCTACACCTTC	TRBJ1-2	.	.	TRBV6-1
CSARDAGSSETQYF	TGCAGTGCTAGAGATGCGGGGTCGTCGGAGACCCAGTACTTC	TRBJ2-5	few	.	TRBV20-1
CASSPRRTTADTQYF	TGTGCCAGCAGCCCTCGGAGGACTACCGCCGATACGCAGTATTTT	TRBJ2-3	.	.	TRBV11-2
CASSGQTDYEQYF	TGTGCCAGCAGTGGGCAGACCGACTACGAGCAGTACTTC	TRBJ2-7	few	.	TRBV2
CASSFTAGGDTQYF	TGTGCCAGCAGTTTTACAGCGGGAGGAGATACGCAGTATTTT	TRBJ2-3	few	TRBD2	TRBV6-5
CASSQEEAGTVQETQYF	TGCGCCAGCAGCCAAGAAGAGGCCGGGACAGTCCAAGAGACCCAGTACTTC	TRBJ2-5	few	TRBD1	TRBV4-3
CSARRSDGTGELFF	TGCAGTGCCCGCAGATCGGATGGTACCGGGGAGCTGTTTTTT	TRBJ2-2	.	.	TRBV20-1
CASRGLADADTQYF	TGTGCCAGCAGGGGACTCGCCGATGCAGATACGCAGTATTTT	TRBJ2-3	few	.	TRBV27
CASRGESYEQYF	TGTGCCAGCAGGGGGGAATCCTACGAGCAGTACTTC	TRBJ2-7	.	.	TRBV7-9
CASSHRLGGELFF	TGCGCCAGCAGCCACCGACTAGGGGGGGAGCTGTTTTTT	TRBJ2-2	.	.	TRBV4-1
CSAKVGETQYF	TGCAGTGCTAAGGTCGGGGAGACCCAGTACTTC	TRBJ2-5	.	.	TRBV20-1
CATSRGQGVSGANVLTF	TGTGCCACTAGCCGGGGACAGGGGGTTTCTGGGGCCAACGTCCTGACTTTC	TRBJ2-6	.	TRBD1	TRBV12-3/TRBV12-4
CASSMGQATYEQYF	TGTGCCAGTAGTATGGGACAAGCAACCTACGAGCAGTACTTC	TRBJ2-7	.	.	TRBV19
CASSSWAKTQYF	TGTGCCAGCAGTTCGTGGGCAAAGACCCAGTACTTC	TRBJ2-5	.	.	TRBV12-3/TRBV12-4
CASRDRGWSTDTQYF	TGTGCCAGCAGGGACAGGGGTTGGAGCACAGATACGCAGTATTTT	TRBJ2-3	few	TRBD1	TRBV6-1
CASIPGLLKNEQFF	TGTGCCAGCATCCCCGGGCTACTAAAGAATGAGCAGTTCTTC	TRBJ2-1	.	.	TRBV12-3/TRBV12-4